The 21 T cell receptor beta chains listed next were all sequenced from one sample in a study of T-cell reconstitution after alpha-beta-depleted transplantation in children. The TCRbeta library was prepared with unique molecular identifiers. TCRdb itself ran the PCR reads through MiXCR, one entry per CDR3 protein. The table includes tens of thousands of distinct CDR3 sequences, about 9% detected once. Sample: PBMCs, mostly from graft donor cells, taken 60 days after TCRalphabeta/CD19-depleted stem cell transplant. Every receptor here comes from a male patient between 2 and 10 years old who had a stem cell transplant for chronic granulomatous disease, so the T cells may come from the graft donor.

The V call is TRBV14, the J call TRBJ2-6; 8 bases fit TRBD1. The length of the CDR3 is 18 residues. J gave up 2 bases and V 2 bases, and 8 bases lay outside the gene matches. The germline V gene has CDR1 SGHDN and CDR2 FVKESK. The CDR3 DNA is TGTGCCAGCAGCCAATGGGCTCGCAGGGGGCCTGGGGCCAACGTCCTGACTTTC. Its protein product is CASSQWARRGPGANVLTF.

This clonotype was counted at least ten times. V is TRBV5-1 and J is TRBJ2-5; 9 bases fit TRBD2. The CDR3 runs 16 residues. The V and J ends lost 0 bases and 4 bases, in that order; junction bases with no gene match: 7. Germline CDR1 is SGHRS and CDR2 is YFSETQ. CDR3 amino acids: CASSLEGGRAPETQYF. The CDR3 bases are TGCGCCAGCAGCTTGGAAGGCGGGAGGGCCCCAGAGACCCAGTACTTC.

This clonotype was recorded at least ten times. The chain recombines TRBV15 with TRBJ2-4; D gene uncertain. V shed 0 bases and J shed 8 bases, with 17 bases lying between them. This CDR3 has 16 residues. In germline, CDR1 is LNHNV, CDR2 YYDKDF (reference sequence). CDR3 amino acids: CATSRDYYLIYDIQYF. The DNA of the CDR3 is TGTGCCACCAGCAGAGATTATTATCTCATATATGACATTCAGTACTTC.

This clonotype was seen at least ten times. The chain employs TRBV19 and TRBJ1-1; D is possibly TRBD1 (6 bases). Germline V gene lookup returns CDR1 LNHDA and CDR2 SQIVND (reference sequence). This CDR3 has 13 residues. V lost 3 bases and J 6 bases, leaving 11 bases between the germline ends. The CDR3 coding sequence is TGTGCCAGTAGTATGCGGGGGGCCCCTGAAGCTTTCTTT. This gives the protein CASSMRGAPEAFF.

This clonotype was detected many times. The chain has TRBV11-3 and TRBJ2-5; 8 bases fit TRBD2. Germline CDR1 SGHNT, CDR2 YENEEA. V was pared by 1 base and J by 2 bases, with 3 bases of the junction left unmatched. The CDR3 sequence is 15 residues long. The CDR3 nucleotides read TGTGCCAGCAGCTTAGCGGGAGGGCCACAAGAGACCCAGTACTTC. This translates into CASSLAGGPQETQYF.

This clonotype was detected only a few times. The CDR3 DNA reads TGTGCCAGCAGCTTCCTTGCGGGAACGGATTACAATGAGCAGTTCTTC. Protein sequence: CASSFLAGTDYNEQFF. V gene TRBV7-2 combines with J gene TRBJ2-1; D perhaps matches TRBD2 (6 bases). The V end was cut by 3 bases, the J end by 4 bases, with 16 bases between. Germline CDR1 is SGHTA and CDR2 is FQGNSA. The CDR3 loop spans 16 amino acids.

The chain is built from TRBV2 and TRBJ1-6; D is possibly TRBD1 (6 bases). The V end lost 4 bases, the J end lost 7 bases, and 11 bases lay between the germline ends. The V gene's germline CDR1 is SNHLY and CDR2 FYNNEI. This CDR3 spans 14 amino acids. The CDR3 sequence: CASSAARGNSPLHF. The CDR3 DNA follows: TGTGCCAGCAGTGCGGCCAGGGGAAATTCACCCCTCCACTTT.

The sample holds a few counts of this clonotype. This chain links TRBV12-3 or TRBV12-4 with TRBJ2-1; 15 bases are shared with TRBD2. The CDR3 totals 15 residues. Unmatched junction bases numbered 2, after V lost 5 bases and J lost 6 bases. The CDR3 sequence is CASSRTSGRVNEQFF. In DNA form, the CDR3 reads TGTGCCAGCAGTCGGACTAGCGGGAGGGTCAATGAGCAGTTCTTC.

This clonotype was detected once. V and J are TRBV30 and TRBJ2-7, with D tentatively TRBD2 (5 bases). CDR1 and CDR2 (germline): GTSNPN, SVGIG (reference sequence). Trimming took 3 bases from V and 4 from J, leaving 10 bases between them. This CDR3 is built from 12 residues. This chain's CDR3 is CAWRHTGYEQYF. Here the CDR3 DNA reads TGTGCCTGGAGGCACACGGGATACGAGCAGTACTTC.

The chain joins TRBV20-1 to TRBJ2-1, with 12 nucleotides matching TRBD2. The CDR3 has 18 residues. Germline values: CDR1 DFQATT, CDR2 SNEGSKA (reference sequence). V shed 3 bases, J shed 5 bases, and the junction held 14 bases outside the gene matches. CDR3 DNA: TGCAGTGCTAGTTATGATCCTAGCGGGAGGGTTAAGGACAATGAGCAGTTCTTC. Translated: CSASYDPSGRVKDNEQFF.

This clonotype was counted many times. This chain links TRBV5-1 with TRBJ1-1; the match to TRBD1 covers 10 bases. This CDR3 region has 16 residues. CDR1 is SGHRS, CDR2 YFSETQ, per germline. The V gene end was trimmed by 0 bases and the J gene end by 4 bases; junction bases not matched to a gene: 6. The CDR3 sequence: CASSLGQGAPSTEAFF. The CDR3, as DNA: TGCGCCAGCAGCTTGGGACAGGGGGCGCCGAGCACTGAAGCTTTCTTT.

The V call is TRBV7-9, the J call TRBJ2-1, with D tentatively TRBD1 (7 bases). Germline CDR1 is SEHNR and CDR2 is FQNEAQ (reference sequence). V was pared by 6 bases and J by 7 bases, with 19 bases between. The CDR3 covers 15 residues. CDR3 in amino acids: CASRLQGYGSNEQFF. CDR3 DNA: TGTGCCAGCAGGTTACAGGGGTACGGGAGTAATGAGCAGTTCTTC.

This clonotype was detected a few times. V and J are TRBV27 and TRBJ2-3, with 7 bases lining up with TRBD1. Trimming at V came to 6 bases and at J to 2 bases, leaving 11 bases not matched to a gene. The CDR3 contains 16 residues. Germline-derived CDR1 and CDR2 are MNHEY and SMNVEV (reference sequence). CDR3 sequence: CASRIPGTAPTDTQYF. The CDR3, as DNA: TGTGCCAGCAGGATCCCCGGGACAGCCCCCACAGATACGCAGTATTTT.

J is TRBJ2-3 and V is TRBV3-1; 7 positions match TRBD2. Germline V gene sequence: CDR1 LGHDT, CDR2 YNNKEL (reference sequence). V was pared by 3 bases and J by 2 bases, with 20 bases of the junction left unmatched. This CDR3 has 20 amino acids. The CDR3 bases are TGTGCCAGCAGCCAGACCAACTGGGCGGCGGCTAGCGGATCCACAGATACGCAGTATTTT. Translation: CASSQTNWAAASGSTDTQYF.

This clonotype was seen only a few times. In DNA, the CDR3 is TGTGCCAGCAGCATTAAAACCGGGACAGGGGGTCAGCCCCAGCATTTT. It is translated as CASSIKTGTGGQPQHF. The V and J genes are TRBV11-3 and TRBJ1-5; TRBD1 aligns across 11 bases. V lost 5 bases, J lost 6 bases, and 9 bases stayed unmatched. The length of the CDR3 is 16 residues. Germline assignment: CDR1 SGHNT and CDR2 YENEEA.

This clonotype occurred many times. The rearrangement links TRBV25-1 to TRBJ2-7; D gene ambiguous. CDR3 length equals 11 residues. V was trimmed by 6 bases and J by 4 bases, leaving 7 bases between them. Germline CDR1 reads MGHDK; CDR2 reads SYGVNS. The DNA for the CDR3 is TGTGCCAGCAGGTCAATATACGAGCAGTACTTC. Encoded protein: CASRSIYEQYF.

This clonotype was seen many times. The rearrangement joins TRBV5-1 to TRBJ2-3; D is unresolved. This CDR3 is 11 amino acids long. V lost 6 bases and J lost 1, with 3 bases in between. Germline assignment: CDR1 SGHRS and CDR2 YFSETQ. CDR3 DNA sequence: TGCGCCAGCACCCGCACAGATACGCAGTATTTT. Translated, it gives CASTRTDTQYF.

Remarks on this clonotype: A much larger clone lies a single base off, so this may be a read error. The V call is TRBV20-1, the J call TRBJ1-2; possibly TRBD1 for D (5 bases). Trimming left V 4 bases short and J 12 bases short, with 15 bases between. This CDR3 contains 11 residues. Germline CDR1 is DFQATT and CDR2 is SNEGSKA (reference sequence). The CDR3 here is CSATGWGGDTF. CDR3 DNA: TGCAGTGCTACAGGGTGGGGCGGCGACACCTTC.

The V gene is TRBV12-5, the J gene TRBJ1-2; D remains ambiguous. The CDR3 spans 14 residues. Trimming cost V 2 bases and J 0 bases, with 7 bases left between them. CDR1 is LGHNT, CDR2 FRNRAP, per germline. The CDR3 loop reads CASGLRGTNYGYTF. The CDR3 coding sequence is TGTGCTAGTGGTTTGCGAGGGACTAACTATGGCTACACCTTC.

The CDR3 DNA follows: TGTGCCAGCAGGGGCGGGTCAGATACGCAGTATTTT. It yields the protein CASRGGSDTQYF. The chain carries TRBV28 and TRBJ2-3; TRBD2 is a possible D gene (5 bases). Germline values: CDR1 MDHEN, CDR2 SYDVKM. CDR3 size: 12 residues. Trimming removed 6 bases at V and 4 bases at J, with 8 bases between.

The chain is built from TRBV19 and TRBJ1-4, with D possibly being TRBD1 (6 bases). The V end lost 6 bases, the J end lost 4 bases, and 21 bases lay between the germline ends. There are 17 residues in the CDR3. Germline loops: CDR1 LNHDA, CDR2 SQIVND (reference sequence). The CDR3 DNA reads TGTGCCAGTAGCCCCGGGACACCCTCGGAATATAATGAAAAACTGTTTTTT. Translating it yields CASSPGTPSEYNEKLFF.